This TCR beta chain was recorded in a study of blood T cells in healthy people across ages. Notes on the study in general: Diversity of TCR beta correlated strongly with naive T cell percentage.

Per germline, CDR1 SNHLY and CDR2 FYNNEI. The junction had 19 bases not matched to a gene; V was cut back by 7 bases and J by 10 bases. The CDR3 is 16 residues long. This clonotype was found a few times. As yet, its antigen is unknown. Primers used in a second PCR of about 7 to 12 cycles were a sample-barcoded 5' primer and a J-beta primer mix. Each CDR3 protein is one row after TCRdb ran MiXCR on the 5' RACE reads. Of 800,000 to 1,300,000 distinct CDR3 sequences listed, 20% to 25% are singletons. These same records also appear under a second study, on T cells of mothers and their children.

This sequence joins TRBV2 and TRBJ2-1; TRBD2 aligns across 7 bases. Source material: blood. The sequence derives from a girl aged 2-15 years in good health. The DNA for the CDR3 is TGTGCCAGCACCGAGAATGGTGGGGGGACTAAAGAGGAGCAGTTCTTC. This encodes CASTENGGGTKEEQFF.